The source of this TCR beta chain is a study of blood T cell repertoires in COVID-19. Profiled with immunoSEQ multiplex PCR; TCRdb holds only in-frame clones, not every one. This sample has more than 130,000 clones, with more than 80% found just once. V lost 6 bases, J lost 8 bases, and 8 bases stayed unmatched. The germline V gene encodes CDR1 KGHSH and CDR2 LQKENI. This CDR3 region has 15 residues. The sample consisted of peripheral blood. This receptor was taken from an elderly woman in a cohort sampled during active or convalescent COVID-19. This chain links TRBV18 with TRBJ1-6, with 9 bases fitting TRBD1. CDR3 bases: TGTGCCAGCTCCCGAGGACAGGGGAAATATTCACCCCTCCACTTT. As protein: CASSRGQGKYSPLHF.